The 3 T cell receptor beta chains below come from one sample, sequenced in a study of T-cell memory formation after mild COVID-19 (dated by TCRdb to about 2021). The library came from 5' RACE. Sequencing used an Illumina NovaSeq 6000. The raw public data were reprocessed by TCRdb itself: fastp quality trimming at Q25, MiXCR clonotype calling, in-frame beta chains only. Each record represents a unique CDR3 protein, reported with the most common genes and DNA among its rows. The sample table contains 100,000 to 130,000 distinct CDR3 sequences; only one count was recorded for approximately 14% of them. 39% of the sample is in the top ten clones. Sequencing was performed on PBMCs or a T cell subset sorted from them (not recorded which). The receptors were gathered from a man between 18 and 29 years old who had mild COVID-19 (a few samples of this study predate the infection). The sample titles of this study are shuffled in the database, so cell type and time point are left out; the donor was told from shared clones.

This clonotype was seen a few times. This sequence joins TRBV4-1 and TRBJ1-1, with 8 positions matching TRBD1. With V trimmed by 9 bases and J by 6 bases, 12 bases remained unmatched. There are 14 residues in the CDR3. CDR1 and CDR2 (germline): MGHRA, YSYEKL. The CDR3 nucleotides are TGCGCCAGTAGACCTGACAGGGGAAGAGCTGAAGCTTTCTTT. Residues: CASRPDRGRAEAFF.

The CDR3 coding sequence is TGTGCCAGCAGCTTAAGGGCCGCTGAAGCTTTCTTT. Amino acids: CASSLRAAEAFF. V gene TRBV7-6 combines with J gene TRBJ1-1; D not certain. The CDR3 length is 12 residues. V lost 2 bases to trimming and J lost 6 bases, with 7 bases between them. Germline V gives CDR1 SGHVS, CDR2 FNYEAQ.

The chain links TRBV7-7 to TRBJ2-3, with D unresolved. V gave up 5 bases and J gave up 1 base, with 10 bases separating them. CDR3 length: 14 residues. Germline V gene sequence: CDR1 SSHAT, CDR2 FNYEAQ (reference sequence). CDR3 loop: CASSRLQGTDTQYF. The CDR3 nucleotides read TGTGCCAGCAGCAGACTCCAGGGCACAGATACGCAGTATTTT.